This entry features one T cell receptor (beta chain) sequence. V shed 1 base, J shed 7 bases, and the junction held 7 bases outside the gene matches. Germline V gives CDR1 LNHDA, CDR2 SQIVND (reference sequence). There are 14 residues in the CDR3. Original processing notes: Estimated nucleated cell counts came from reference gene primer amplification. The method was immunoSEQ multiplex PCR; TCRdb's version includes in-frame clones alone and lacks a portion of them. That table supplies the V and J calls and clone size; D and trimming were determined from the DNA. This table has over 200,000 clones, about nine tenths appearing once. The sample belongs to a study of blood T cell repertoires in COVID-19.

Input material: peripheral blood. This receptor was identified in a man aged 55 to 70 who had recovered from COVID-19. The chain joins TRBV19 to TRBJ2-7; 7 nucleotides line up with TRBD1. The CDR3 loop reads CASSIAGAGGEQYF. Written as DNA, the CDR3 is TGTGCCAGTAGTATAGCAGGAGCAGGGGGAGAGCAGTACTTC.